This entry lists 24 T cell receptor beta chains sequenced from one sample in a study of cytomegalovirus exposure and HLA in healthy donors (dated by TCRdb to 2017 to 2019). To prepare the library, the immunoSEQ multiplex PCR assay was applied. The multiplex PCR relied on a mix of 60 forward primers for TCR Vbeta segments and 13 reverse primers for TCR Jbeta segments. The source is immuneACCESS, and TCRdb retained only in-frame sequences with V and J called. Part of the clones is not carried over; for the studies checked, unresolved V genes explain less than half of this, and the remainder is unexplained. This sample holds around 130,000 clones; about 73% were observed only once. More than 2% of the sample is held by the ten biggest clonotypes. The sample comprised PBMCs. The receptors derive from a woman aged 40 to 55 in good health and CMV-seropositive.

The sample holds one count of this clone. This chain joins TRBV6-1 and TRBJ1-3, with unresolved D. The CDR3 contains 15 residues. Germline V gene sequence: CDR1 MNHNS, CDR2 SASEGT. V was pared by 0 bases and J by 9 bases, with 15 bases between. The CDR3 nucleotides read TGTGCCAGCAGTGAAGCGACGGCTGCTGCGGGCACCATATATTTT. It codes for CASSEATAAAGTIYF.

The chain employs TRBV30 and TRBJ1-5, with TRBD1 matching 8 bases. The V gene's germline CDR1 is GTSNPN and CDR2 SVGIG (reference sequence). With V trimmed by 0 bases and J by 6 bases, 10 bases remained unmatched. This CDR3 has 16 residues. The CDR3 region is CAWSVGGQGARQPQHF. The CDR3 nucleotides read TGTGCCTGGAGTGTAGGGGGGCAGGGGGCGCGTCAGCCCCAGCATTTT. Together with reference TRBV30 and TRBJ1-5, the CDR3 gives the full variable domain: SQTIHQWPATLVQPVGSPLSLECTVEGTSNPNLYWYRQAAGRGLQLLFYSVGIGQISSEVPQNLSASRPQDRQFILSSKKLLLSDSGFYLCAWSVGGQGARQPQHFGDGTRLSIL.

V usage is TRBV2 and J usage is TRBJ2-7; TRBD2 matches 7 bases. The V segment lost 6 bases and the J segment 0 bases; nucleotides outside the gene matches: 5. The CDR3 is 14 residues long. The V gene's germline CDR1 is SNHLY and CDR2 FYNNEI. For the CDR3, the DNA is TGTGCCAGCAGAAAAGCGGGGACCTCCTACGAGCAGTACTTC. Translated, it gives CASRKAGTSYEQYF.

The chain combines TRBV7-2 with TRBJ1-3; 8 positions agree with TRBD1. V dropped 5 bases and J dropped 4; count of bases not matched to a gene: 4. The CDR3 has 14 residues. Germline V lookup: CDR1 SGHTA, CDR2 FQGNSA. CDR3 residues: CASSTGTGGNTIYF. CDR3 coding DNA: TGTGCCAGCAGCACCGGGACAGGCGGAAACACCATATATTTT.

The V call is TRBV14, the J call TRBJ1-3; D uncertain. V lost 4 bases and J lost 0, with 13 bases in between. Germline assignment: CDR1 SGHDN and CDR2 FVKESK. The CDR3 is made up of 16 amino acids. CDR3 residues: CASSRDYTPSGNTIYF. The CDR3 DNA sequence: TGTGCCAGCAGCCGTGATTATACTCCCTCTGGAAACACCATATATTTT. Combining the CDR3 with reference TRBV14 and TRBJ1-3 gives the whole variable domain EAGVTQFPSHSVIEKGQTVTLRCDPISGHDNLYWYRRVMGKEIKFLLHFVKESKQDESGMPNNRFLAERTGGTYSTLKVQPAELEDSGVYFCASSRDYTPSGNTIYFGEGSWLTVV.

The J gene is TRBJ1-2, the V gene TRBV28, with D maybe TRBD1 (5 bases). Trimming pared 3 bases from V and 11 bases from J, leaving 13 bases between. The CDR3 covers 12 residues. Germline values: CDR1 MDHEN, CDR2 SYDVKM. The DNA of the CDR3 is TGTGCCAGCAGTTTCCAGGGTCTAAGTTACACCTTC. Translation: CASSFQGLSYTF.

The V call is TRBV6-1, the J call TRBJ2-1, with D perhaps TRBD1 (5 bases). The CDR3 sequence is 12 residues long. Germline values: CDR1 MNHNS, CDR2 SASEGT. V was cut by 5 bases and J by 6 bases, with 8 bases left in between. For the CDR3, the DNA is TGTGCCAGCAGTAACCAGGGCAATGAGCAGTTCTTC. The encoded protein is CASSNQGNEQFF.

V gene TRBV10-3 combines with J gene TRBJ2-3; a possible D gene is TRBD2 (6 bases). V was pared by 3 bases and J by 4 bases, with 14 bases between. The germline V gene encodes CDR1 ENHRY and CDR2 SYGVKD. CDR3 size: 15 residues. This CDR3 reads CAISDTQVAADTQYF. The DNA of the CDR3 is TGTGCCATCAGTGACACCCAGGTAGCGGCAGATACGCAGTATTTT.

This clone turned up a few times. The rearrangement uses TRBV2 and TRBJ1-2, with a tentative D call TRBD1 (6 bases). The length of the CDR3 is 23 residues. V dropped 0 bases and J dropped 0 bases, with 32 bases sitting between them. CDR1 SNHLY and CDR2 FYNNEI come from the germline V gene. CDR3 loop: CASSEARVVSYRVNPRANYGYTF. The CDR3 nucleotides read TGTGCCAGCAGTGAAGCGCGGGTCGTCTCATACAGGGTAAACCCCCGGGCTAACTATGGCTACACCTTC.

The chain links TRBV5-4 to TRBJ1-4; D is unresolved. The CDR3 loop spans 15 amino acids. Germline V gene lookup returns CDR1 SGHNT and CDR2 YYREEE (reference sequence). V gave up 3 bases and J gave up 4 bases, with 13 bases separating them. CDR3 in amino acids: CASSSAGISNEKLFF. CDR3 nucleotides: TGTGCCAGCAGCTCGGCCGGGATTAGTAATGAAAAACTGTTTTTT.

V and J are TRBV5-1 and TRBJ2-5, with 7 bases aligning to TRBD2. This CDR3 is built from 16 residues. CDR1 is SGHRS and CDR2 is YFSETQ in the germline V gene. The J segment lost 4 bases and the V segment lost 4 bases, leaving 13 bases of the junction unmatched. DNA of the CDR3: TGCGCCAGCAGCCCGCGAACTAGAGCGGGGACAGAGACCCAGTACTTC. Its translation is CASSPRTRAGTETQYF. Full variable domain (remainder filled in from reference TRBV5-1 and TRBJ2-5): KAGVTQTPRYLIKTRGQQVTLSCSPISGHRSVSWYQQTPGQGLQFLFEYFSETQRNKGNFPGRFSGRQFSNSRSEMNVSTLELGDSALYLCASSPRTRAGTETQYFGPGTRLLVL.

This clone was seen only a few times. J is TRBJ1-2 and V is TRBV20-1; D is unclear. Germline values: CDR1 DFQATT, CDR2 SNEGSKA (reference sequence). The CDR3 totals 11 residues. V lost 8 bases, J lost 2 bases, and 9 bases lay in between. This CDR3 is CSPPQNYGYTF. Here the CDR3 DNA reads TGCAGTCCCCCACAGAACTATGGCTACACCTTC.

The chain couples TRBV19 to TRBJ2-1; a weak D match, TRBD1 (5 bases). From germline, CDR1 is LNHDA and CDR2 SQIVND (reference sequence). Trimming stripped 5 bases from V and 0 bases from J, with 11 bases between. The CDR3 sequence is 15 residues long. This CDR3 reads CASSATASSYNEQFF. Written as DNA, the CDR3 is TGTGCCAGTAGTGCGACAGCGTCCTCCTACAATGAGCAGTTCTTC.

This clone has a single count. The junction differs from germline at one of its ends, possibly a read error. The chain has TRBV15 and TRBJ2-7; 9 bases map to TRBD1. The CDR3 sequence is 16 residues long. Germline V gene lookup returns CDR1 LNHNV and CDR2 YYDKDF (reference sequence). The CDR3 loop reads CAASRGTGQGSYEQYF. In nucleotides, the CDR3 is TGTGCCGCCAGCAGAGGGACGGGACAGGGATCCTACGAGCAGTACTTC.

The V and J genes are TRBV19 and TRBJ1-2, with 12 bases identical to TRBD1. Germline CDR1 LNHDA, CDR2 SQIVND (reference sequence). V gave up 3 bases and J gave up 7 bases; unmatched junction bases: 12. The CDR3 is 17 residues long. CDR3 nucleotide sequence: TGTGCCAGTAGTATCCCGGGGACAGGGGGCGCAACAGGTGGCTACACCTTC. This gives the protein CASSIPGTGGATGGYTF.

The chain links TRBV18 to TRBJ2-7, with 13 bases identical to TRBD2. The CDR3 is 16 amino acids. Germline CDR1 is KGHSH and CDR2 is LQKENI. V gave up 3 bases and J gave up 5 bases; unmatched junction bases: 7. The CDR3 DNA reads as TGTGCCAGCTCACCTCCGGGACTAGCGGGAAGGGACGAGCAGTACTTC. It specifies CASSPPGLAGRDEQYF.

The rearrangement uses TRBV7-2 and TRBJ2-1; 11 bases agree with TRBD2. The trim removed 5 bases at V and 4 bases at J, leaving 4 bases unmatched. Germline values: CDR1 SGHTA, CDR2 FQGNSA. This CDR3 has 15 residues. The CDR3 reads CASSPGLAVYNEQFF. CDR3 nucleotide sequence: TGTGCCAGCAGCCCGGGACTAGCGGTTTACAATGAGCAGTTCTTC.

The chain's CDR3 is CASSSGGTGLNYGYTF. In DNA, the CDR3 is TGTGCCAGCAGTTCCGGGGGGACAGGTCTAAACTATGGCTACACCTTC. The chain carries TRBV6-6 and TRBJ1-2; 8 bases match TRBD1. The germline gives CDR1 MNHNY, CDR2 SVGAGI (reference sequence). This CDR3 has 16 residues. V trimming: 4 bases; J trimming: 2 bases; junction bases outside the gene matches: 9.

This chain uses TRBV5-4 with TRBJ2-7; D is perhaps TRBD1 (6 bases). The CDR3 spans 16 residues. Germline lookup yields CDR1 SGHNT and CDR2 YYREEE (reference sequence). V was trimmed by 0 bases and J by 0 bases, leaving 13 bases between them. The chain's CDR3 is CASSLGEGVFSYEQYF. The CDR3 region has the DNA TGTGCCAGCAGCTTGGGAGAGGGGGTGTTCTCCTACGAGCAGTACTTC.

J is TRBJ1-2 and V is TRBV7-9; TRBD1 matches at 8 bases. V trimming: 4 bases; J trimming: 7 bases; junction bases outside the gene matches: 8. Germline lookup yields CDR1 SEHNR and CDR2 FQNEAQ (reference sequence). There are 14 residues in the CDR3. DNA for the CDR3: TGTGCCAGCAGCTCACCCGGACAGGGTTCTGGCTACACCTTC. This translates into CASSSPGQGSGYTF.

This clone has just a few counts. This rearrangement joins TRBV9 to TRBJ2-1; 7 bases align to TRBD1. V was clipped by 4 bases and J by 8 bases; unmatched bases: 9. The germline gives CDR1 SGDLS, CDR2 YYNGEE. The CDR3 extends over 14 amino acids. Here the CDR3 DNA reads TGTGCCAGCAGCCCACGACAGGGTCGGGATGAGCAGTTCTTC. Its protein product is CASSPRQGRDEQFF. The full variable domain, completed using reference TRBV9 and TRBJ2-1, is DSGVTQTPKHLITATGQRVTLRCSPRSGDLSVYWYQQSLDQGLQFLIQYYNGEERAKGNILERFSAQQFPDLHSELNLSSLELGDSALYFCASSPRQGRDEQFFGPGTRLTVL.

This clone occurred a few times. The chain employs TRBV9 and TRBJ2-7; the match to TRBD1 covers 9 bases. Germline V gives CDR1 SGDLS, CDR2 YYNGEE. Losses at the gene ends were 0 bases for V and 7 bases for J; bases not matched to a gene: 5. The CDR3 covers 14 residues. The CDR3 loop is CASSVGDRDAEQYF. For the CDR3, the DNA is TGTGCCAGCAGCGTAGGGGACAGGGACGCAGAGCAGTACTTC.

The chain uses TRBV19 and TRBJ2-7; 7 positions match TRBD1. The CDR3 contains 13 residues. J gave up 4 bases and V 5 bases, and 5 bases lay outside the gene matches. Germline V gene sequence: CDR1 LNHDA, CDR2 SQIVND (reference sequence). CDR3 residues: CASSLDRSYEQYF. The CDR3 nucleotides are TGTGCCAGTAGTTTGGACAGGAGTTACGAGCAGTACTTC.

This clone was detected a few times. V usage is TRBV6-1 and J usage is TRBJ2-1, with D perhaps TRBD2 (7 bases). The germline CDR1 and CDR2 sequences are MNHNS and SASEGT. With 5 bases removed from V and 6 bases from J, the gap between germline ends came to 17 bases. The CDR3 runs to 15 residues. The CDR3 sequence: CASSPRTAGSNEQFF. For the CDR3, the DNA is TGTGCCAGCAGTCCGAGGACAGCGGGGAGCAATGAGCAGTTCTTC.